The TCR beta chain described here comes from a study of blood T cell repertoires in COVID-19. Turning to the study itself: The origin of the acute and convalescent COVID-19 samples was the United States, Italy and Spain.

A few counts support this clone. The V and J ends lost 5 bases and 2 bases respectively, with 10 bases between them. The CDR3 consists of 14 residues. The V gene's germline CDR1 is LGHDT and CDR2 YNNKEL (reference sequence). Authors' methods: Researchers report that nucleated cell counts were estimated from reference gene primer amplification. Profiled with immunoSEQ multiplex PCR; TCRdb holds only in-frame clones, not every one. For V, J and clone size, that table is used; D and trimming come from the DNA. The table lists some 200,000 clones, 84% of them singletons. This rearrangement joins TRBV3-1 (or the pseudogene TRBV3-2) to TRBJ1-5, with a possible D match to TRBD1 (6 bases). Input material: peripheral blood. This sequence originates from a woman in her forties who had recovered from COVID-19. The CDR3 here is CASSSSGGNQPQHF. In DNA, the CDR3 is TGTGCCAGCAGCTCGTCAGGGGGCAATCAGCCCCAGCATTTT.